This TCR beta chain was recorded in a study of identifying expanded T cells in peripheral blood. General study points: Roughly 2-week clone count variance significantly increased as total template count grew.

Produced via immunoSEQ multiplex PCR; TCRdb's table is partial and in-frame only. The sample lists around 100,000 clones, approximately 88% occurring once. Notes on this clone: Antigen specificity is unknown.

The CDR3 contains 15 residues. The V gene lost 1 base and the J gene lost 2 bases, with 6 bases spanning the gap. Germline V CDR1 and CDR2: SGHTA, FQGNSA. The clonotype was recovered from a person aged 18 to 70 in good health. The chain couples TRBV7-2 to TRBJ2-6; possible D gene TRBD1, 5 bases. The specimen sequenced was blood. CDR3 loop: CASSLGGAGANVLTF. The CDR3 DNA is TGTGCCAGCAGCTTAGGGGGCGCTGGGGCCAACGTCCTGACTTTC.